The 4 T cell receptor beta chains below come from one sample, sequenced in a study of blood T cell repertoires in COVID-19. TCRdb's table, derived via immunoSEQ multiplex PCR, lists solely in-frame clones and lacks some. The table shows about 47,000 clones, with roughly 88% occurring only once. Sequencing used peripheral blood. The receptor source for this set is a human donor with active COVID-19. The donor label of this sample is uncertain.

This rearrangement joins TRBV11-2 to TRBJ2-5; possibly TRBD1 for D (6 bases). The germline gives CDR1 SGHAT, CDR2 FQNNGV. The ends were cut back, 5 bases at V and 3 bases at J, with 22 bases in the middle. This CDR3 comprises 17 residues. CDR3 sequence reads: CASSPLNKRDTKETQYF. CDR3 nucleotide sequence: TGTGCCAGCAGCCCTCTCAACAAAAGGGACACCAAAGAGACCCAGTACTTC.

J is TRBJ2-1 and V is TRBV4-1; 9 bases fit TRBD2. The CDR3 consists of 14 residues. Germline V lookup: CDR1 MGHRA, CDR2 YSYEKL. Trimming took 2 bases from V and 5 from J; bases not matched to a gene: 1. The CDR3 region is CASSQQRGDNEQFF. The CDR3, as DNA: TGCGCCAGCAGCCAACAGCGGGGGGACAATGAGCAGTTCTTC.

The rearrangement links TRBV7-9 to TRBJ2-3; D unresolved. V was pared by 1 base and J by 1 base, with 9 bases between. CDR1 SEHNR and CDR2 FQNEAQ come from the germline V gene (reference sequence). CDR3 length: 15 residues. CDR3 in amino acids: CASSLVLVGTDTQYF. DNA for the CDR3: TGTGCCAGCAGCTTAGTGCTAGTAGGCACAGATACGCAGTATTTT.

The genes are TRBV7-9 and TRBJ2-4; D unresolved. The V gene lost 2 bases and the J gene lost 0 bases, with 14 bases spanning the gap. The CDR3 runs to 17 residues. From germline, CDR1 is SEHNR and CDR2 FQNEAQ (reference sequence). The CDR3 coding sequence is TGTGCCAGCAGCTTATTGGGTCGACTGGGAGCCAAAAACATTCAGTACTTC. This encodes CASSLLGRLGAKNIQYF.